The 5 T cell receptor beta chains below were found in one sample sequenced in a study of monozygotic twins with inflammatory bowel disease. TCRdb re-called the 5' RACE reads and catalogs CDR3 proteins one per entry, DNA excluded. The repertoire table contains approximately 420,000 distinct CDR3 sequences. Sequencing input: blood. The receptors come from a human donor with ulcerative colitis or Crohn's disease, or a healthy co-twin of an affected twin (not recorded which).

This chain uses TRBV12-3 or TRBV12-4 with TRBJ1-1; TCRdb calls TRBD1, which cannot be checked without DNA. The CDR3 consists of 14 residues. The CDR3 reads CASSLDMMNTEAFF.

V usage is TRBV5-6 and J usage is TRBJ2-3; the D call from TCRdb, TRBD1, cannot be confirmed without DNA. The CDR3 has 14 residues. CDR1 and CDR2 from the germline V gene are SGHDT and YYEEEE. CDR3 loop: CASSLSGTPDTQYF.

The V call is TRBV4-2, the J call TRBJ2-7; TCRdb's D call, TRBD2, is unchecked because there is no DNA. The germline V gene encodes CDR1 LGHNA and CDR2 YNFKEQ. The CDR3 extends over 14 amino acids. CDR3 sequence reads: CASSQDGGSSEQYF.

Here the CDR3 reads CASLQSNNYGYTF. The chain employs TRBV7-9 and TRBJ1-2. The CDR3 runs 13 residues. Germline V gene lookup returns CDR1 SEHNR and CDR2 FQNEAQ (reference sequence).

V is TRBV14 and J is TRBJ2-3. CDR3 length: 14 residues. Germline lookup yields CDR1 SGHDN and CDR2 FVKESK. CDR3 amino acids: CASSQDVGADTQYF.